This is a list of T cell receptor beta chains from one sample in a study of CD8 T cells in ankylosing spondylitis. From the 5' RACE reads, TCRdb called clonotypes with MiXCR, one entry per CDR3 protein. The table records just under 550,000 distinct CDR3 sequences, roughly 12% of them present only once. Sequenced sample: blood, either unsorted or a sorted T cell fraction (not recorded which). The receptors come from a male donor with ankylosing spondylitis. The CDR3 runs from the conserved cysteine through the conserved F or W. D genes are given only for firm matches. For some rows the clone size is stated as once, few or many, or as a class when expanded; others skip it.

>few|TRBV6-1|TRBD1|16|TRBJ1-6
CASSEGSDRINSPLHF
TGTGCCAGCAGTGAAGGATCGGACAGGATAAATTCACCCCTCCACTTT
>-|TRBV11-2|TRBD2|19|TRBJ2-1
CASSLVGTSGLPSYNEQFF
TGTGCCAGCAGCTTAGTCGGGACTAGCGGTTTACCGTCCTACAATGAGCAGTTCTTC
>-|TRBV20-1|-|14|TRBJ1-2
CSARATGLPYGYTF
TGCAGTGCTAGGGCAACAGGGTTGCCCTATGGCTACACCTTC
>-|TRBV10-3|-|13|TRBJ1-3
CAIGIEAGNTIYF
TGTGCCATCGGGATAGAAGCTGGAAACACCATATATTTT
>-|TRBV10-2|-|14|TRBJ2-7
CASSDSGASYEQYF
TGCGCCAGCAGTGATAGCGGCGCCTCCTACGAGCAGTACTTC
>many|TRBV20-1|-|11|TRBJ1-1
CSTEMNTEAFF
TGCAGTACAGAGATGAACACTGAAGCTTTCTTT
>many|TRBV12-3/TRBV12-4|TRBD1|16|TRBJ1-2
CASSFNEGARNYGYTF
TGTGCCAGCAGTTTTAACGAGGGGGCGAGGAACTATGGCTACACCTTC
>-|TRBV7-9|-|13|TRBJ2-3
CASSRLDTDTQYF
TGTGCCAGCAGCCGACTAGACACAGATACGCAGTATTTT
>-|TRBV18|-|16|TRBJ1-5
CASSPFYRNSNQPQHF
TGTGCCAGCTCACCATTCTACAGAAATAGCAATCAGCCCCAGCATTTT
>few|TRBV12-3/TRBV12-4|-|13|TRBJ2-3
CASSGGSADTQYF
TGTGCCAGCAGTGGGGGGAGCGCAGATACGCAGTATTTT
>few|TRBV19|-|13|TRBJ1-1
CASSIERRTEAFF
TGTGCCAGTAGTATAGAGAGGCGCACTGAAGCTTTCTTT
>-|TRBV9|TRBD1|15|TRBJ2-7
CASSVSAGGTNEQYF
TGTGCCAGCAGCGTATCCGCAGGGGGTACTAATGAGCAGTACTTC
>-|TRBV12-3/TRBV12-4|TRBD2|14|TRBJ2-2
CASRLAGTTGELFF
TGTGCCAGCAGATTAGCGGGAACGACCGGGGAGCTGTTTTTT
>-|TRBV7-9|-|16|TRBJ1-1
CASSSTGQPGTTEAFF
TGTGCCAGCAGCTCAACTGGACAGCCGGGAACGACTGAAGCTTTCTTT
>-|TRBV20-1|-|17|TRBJ2-2
CSARDRTGISNTGELFF
TGCAGTGCTAGAGATAGGACGGGGATCTCGAACACCGGGGAGCTGTTTTTT
>few|TRBV4-2|TRBD2|17|TRBJ2-5
CASSRPTPGLAGETQYF
TGTGCCAGCAGCCGACCCACTCCGGGACTAGCTGGAGAGACCCAGTACTTC
>-|TRBV14|TRBD1|15|TRBJ2-5
CASSPRDSYQETQYF
TGTGCCAGCAGCCCTCGGGACAGCTACCAAGAGACCCAGTACTTC
>few|TRBV7-2|-|16|TRBJ2-4
CASSLVAEGSKNIQYF
TGTGCCAGCAGCTTAGTAGCGGAGGGGTCCAAAAACATTCAGTACTTC
>-|TRBV7-6|-|15|TRBJ1-4
CASSLWWGENEKLFF
TGTGCCAGCAGCTTATGGTGGGGGGAAAATGAAAAACTGTTTTTT
>few|TRBV3-1|-|15|TRBJ2-3
CASSPGGLNPDTQYF
TGTGCCAGCAGCCCTGGGGGACTTAACCCAGATACGCAGTATTTT
>-|TRBV27|-|15|TRBJ2-4
CASRNYKGAKNIQYF
TGTGCCAGCAGGAATTATAAGGGGGCCAAAAACATTCAGTACTTC
>-|TRBV29-1|TRBD2|13|TRBJ2-1
CSVVKTSGRGSFF
TGCAGCGTTGTGAAAACTAGCGGAAGGGGCAGTTTCTTC
>-|TRBV4-2|-|15|TRBJ2-1
CASSQEPGNYNEQFF
TGTGCCAGCAGCCAAGAACCCGGCAACTACAATGAGCAGTTCTTC
>few|TRBV9|-|14|TRBJ1-5
CASSVGLGNQPQHF
TGTGCCAGCAGCGTAGGTTTGGGCAATCAGCCCCAGCATTTT
>few|TRBV11-2|-|14|TRBJ1-1
CASSPRQWQTEAFF
TGTGCCAGCAGCCCAAGACAGTGGCAAACTGAAGCTTTCTTT
>-|TRBV5-1|TRBD1|13|TRBJ2-7
CASSLWGQDEQYF
TGCGCCAGCAGCTTGTGGGGACAGGACGAGCAGTACTTC
>-|TRBV12-3/TRBV12-4|-|14|TRBJ1-1
CASSLGRKNTEAFF
TGTGCCAGCAGTTTAGGCAGGAAGAACACTGAAGCTTTCTTT
>many|TRBV7-6|-|13|TRBJ2-1
CASSLGDLNEQFF
TGTGCCAGCAGCTTAGGGGACTTGAATGAGCAGTTCTTC
>-|TRBV5-1|TRBD1|15|TRBJ2-1
CASSPRTGGNNEQFF
TGCGCCAGCAGCCCAAGGACAGGGGGGAACAATGAGCAGTTCTTC
>-|TRBV29-1|-|13|TRBJ2-1
CSVVRGSYNEQFF
TGCAGCGTTGTAAGAGGCTCCTACAATGAGCAGTTCTTC
>-|TRBV7-9|TRBD2|16|TRBJ2-2
CASSVSGRAFTGELFF
TGTGCCAGCAGCGTTAGCGGGAGGGCCTTTACCGGGGAGCTGTTTTTT